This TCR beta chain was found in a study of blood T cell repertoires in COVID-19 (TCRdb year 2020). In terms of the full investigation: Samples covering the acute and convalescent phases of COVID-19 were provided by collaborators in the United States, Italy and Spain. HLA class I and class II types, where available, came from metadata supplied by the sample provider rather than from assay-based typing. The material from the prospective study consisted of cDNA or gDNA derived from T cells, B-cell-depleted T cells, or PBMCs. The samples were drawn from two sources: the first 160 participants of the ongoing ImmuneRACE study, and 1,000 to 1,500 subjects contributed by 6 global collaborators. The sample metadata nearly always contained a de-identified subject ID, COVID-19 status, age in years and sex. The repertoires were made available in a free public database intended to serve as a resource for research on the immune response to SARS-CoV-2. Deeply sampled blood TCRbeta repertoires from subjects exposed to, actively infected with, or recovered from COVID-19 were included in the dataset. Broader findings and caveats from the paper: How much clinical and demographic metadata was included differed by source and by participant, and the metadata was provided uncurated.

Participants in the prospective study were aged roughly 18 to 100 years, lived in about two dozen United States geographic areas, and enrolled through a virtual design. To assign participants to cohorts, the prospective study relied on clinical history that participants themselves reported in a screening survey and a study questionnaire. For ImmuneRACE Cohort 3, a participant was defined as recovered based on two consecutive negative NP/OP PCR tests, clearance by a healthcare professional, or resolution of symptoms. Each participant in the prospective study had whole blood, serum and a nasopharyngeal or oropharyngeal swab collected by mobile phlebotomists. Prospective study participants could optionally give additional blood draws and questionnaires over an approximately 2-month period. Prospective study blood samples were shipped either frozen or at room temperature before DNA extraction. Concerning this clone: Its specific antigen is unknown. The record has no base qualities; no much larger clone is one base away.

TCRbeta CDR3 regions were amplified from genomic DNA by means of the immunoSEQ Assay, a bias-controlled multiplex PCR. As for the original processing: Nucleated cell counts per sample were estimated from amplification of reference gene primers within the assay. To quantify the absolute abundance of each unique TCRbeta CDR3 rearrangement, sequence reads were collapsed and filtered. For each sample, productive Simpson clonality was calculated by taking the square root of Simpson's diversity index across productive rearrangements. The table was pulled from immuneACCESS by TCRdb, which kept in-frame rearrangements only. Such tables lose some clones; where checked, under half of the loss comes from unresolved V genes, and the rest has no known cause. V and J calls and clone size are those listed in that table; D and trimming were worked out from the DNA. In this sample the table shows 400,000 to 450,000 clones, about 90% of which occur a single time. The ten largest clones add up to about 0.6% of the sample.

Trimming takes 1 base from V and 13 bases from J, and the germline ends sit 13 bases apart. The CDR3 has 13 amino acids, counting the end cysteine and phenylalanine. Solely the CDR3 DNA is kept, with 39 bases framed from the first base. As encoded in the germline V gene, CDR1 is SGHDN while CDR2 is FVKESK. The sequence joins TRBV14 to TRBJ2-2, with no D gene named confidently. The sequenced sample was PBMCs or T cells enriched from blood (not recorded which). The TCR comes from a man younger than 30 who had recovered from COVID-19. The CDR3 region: CASSQAGPLGLFF. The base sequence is TGTGCCAGCAGCCAAGCAGGTCCTCTGGGGCTGTTTTTT.